This TCR beta chain was obtained from a study of Ad26.COV2.S vaccination and SARS-CoV-2 variants. General study findings and limits: Vaccinated and placebo-treated recipients had similar non-spike TCR breadth.

A word on this clone: Its antigen is unidentified.

This sample's treatment: roughly 19 received Ad26.COV2.S at low or high dose, single or two shots; 5 received placebo; per-sample allocation not given. Following the first vaccine or placebo injection, samples were taken on day 63. Spike of the Wuhan-strain SARS-CoV-2 was expressed by an Ad26 vector, which formed the vaccine. Method: immunoSEQ multiplex PCR; TCRdb's copy keeps in-frame clones and lacks some. The table has under 550,000 clones, approximately 90% seen once. The CDR3 loop spans 16 amino acids. Trimming stripped 2 bases from V and 1 base from J, with 15 bases between. Germline CDR1 MGHRA, CDR2 YSYEKL.

V and J are TRBV4-1 and TRBJ2-7; unclear D gene. The specimen was peripheral blood, collected in a trial of Ad26.COV2.S vaccine versus placebo. The sequence derives from a person between 18 and 60 years old who received the Ad26.COV2.S COVID-19 vaccine or a placebo. This CDR3 is CASSQSTVQGSYEQYF. DNA of the CDR3: TGCGCCAGCAGCCAATCGACGGTGCAAGGATCCTACGAGCAGTACTTC.